The 13 T cell receptor beta chains below were found in one sample sequenced in a study of OX40 agonist ivuxolimab in advanced cancers. Repertoires were generated with immunoSEQ multiplex PCR, while TCRdb's copy carries only in-frame clones and drops some. This table holds 43,000 or so clones, roughly 89% found once. The sample consisted of CD4+ or CD8+ T cells sorted from blood, taken in a trial of the OX40 agonist ivuxolimab. All receptors derive from an adult with an advanced solid tumor such as melanoma, head and neck, liver or kidney cancer.

V is TRBV27 and J is TRBJ2-1; possibly TRBD1 for D (5 bases). The ends were cut back, 6 bases at V and 8 bases at J, with 8 bases in the middle. This CDR3 comprises 11 residues. Germline CDR1 is MNHEY and CDR2 is SMNVEV (reference sequence). CDR3 DNA: TGTGCCAGCAGAGCAGGGTATGAGCAGTTCTTC. Its translation: CASRAGYEQFF.

This chain uses TRBV9 with TRBJ2-1, with 7 bases lining up with TRBD1. Germline V gene lookup returns CDR1 SGDLS and CDR2 YYNGEE. V dropped 0 bases and J dropped 6; count of bases not matched to a gene: 6. The CDR3 runs to 15 residues. The CDR3: CASSVGQGVINEQFF. The CDR3 coding sequence is TGTGCCAGCAGCGTAGGGCAGGGGGTGATCAATGAGCAGTTCTTC. The full variable domain, completed using reference TRBV9 and TRBJ2-1, is DSGVTQTPKHLITATGQRVTLRCSPRSGDLSVYWYQQSLDQGLQFLIQYYNGEERAKGNILERFSAQQFPDLHSELNLSSLELGDSALYFCASSVGQGVINEQFFGPGTRLTVL.

The genes are TRBV28 and TRBJ1-3; TRBD1 aligns across 10 bases. V lost 5 bases and J lost 4; bases outside the gene matches: 5. There are 15 residues in the CDR3. From germline, CDR1 is MDHEN and CDR2 SYDVKM. The CDR3 coding sequence is TGTGCCAGCAGTCAGGACAGGGGGATCGGAAACACCATATATTTT. Its translation is CASSQDRGIGNTIYF.

In its sample, this clone was seen once. This chain links TRBV5-6 with TRBJ2-1, with TRBD2 matching over 11 bases. Per the germline V gene, CDR1 is SGHDT and CDR2 is YYEEEE. V was pared by 7 bases and J by 7 bases, with 13 bases of the junction left unmatched. The CDR3 is 16 residues long. The CDR3: CASRDFTSGSANEQFF. In DNA form, the CDR3 reads TGTGCCAGCCGCGACTTTACTAGCGGGAGTGCGAATGAGCAGTTCTTC.

The genes are TRBV2 and TRBJ2-7, with 9 bases matching TRBD1. The CDR3 is 14 residues long. The ends lost 7 bases at V and 2 bases at J; junction bases unmatched: 6. CDR1 is SNHLY, CDR2 FYNNEI, per germline. The CDR3 spells CASTRTGVTYEQYF. The CDR3 coding sequence is TGTGCCAGCACTCGGACAGGGGTCACCTACGAGCAGTACTTC.

The V call is TRBV4-1, the J call TRBJ1-4; tentatively, D is TRBD1 (5 bases). V dropped 3 bases and J dropped 7 bases, with 12 bases sitting between them. This CDR3 region has 14 residues. Germline V CDR1 and CDR2: MGHRA, YSYEKL. CDR3 region: CASSHRDGVEKLFF. The CDR3 coding sequence is TGCGCCAGCAGCCACCGGGACGGCGTTGAAAAACTGTTTTTT.

The chain recombines TRBV2 with TRBJ2-2, with D perhaps matching TRBD1 (6 bases). Germline V gene sequence: CDR1 SNHLY, CDR2 FYNNEI. The CDR3 loop spans 14 amino acids. V lost 8 bases and J 0 bases, leaving 10 bases between the germline ends. CDR3 amino acids: CASAGTPNTGELFF. The DNA for the CDR3 is TGTGCCAGCGCCGGGACACCGAACACCGGGGAGCTGTTTTTT. Full variable domain (outside the CDR3, taken from reference TRBV2 and TRBJ2-2): EPEVTQTPSHQVTQMGQEVILRCVPISNHLYFYWYRQILGQKVEFLVSFYNNEISEKSEIFDDQFSVERPDGSNFTLKIRSTKLEDSAMYFCASAGTPNTGELFFGEGSRLTVL.

This clone showed up just once. V is TRBV5-4 and J is TRBJ2-5, with TRBD2 identical over 11 bases. CDR1 SGHNT and CDR2 YYREEE come from the germline V gene (reference sequence). J lost 5 bases, V lost 1 base, and 10 bases had no gene match. This CDR3 has 17 amino acids. In DNA form, the CDR3 reads TGTGCCAGCAGCTTGAGCGGCCTAGCGGGAGGTGCGGAGACCCAGTACTTC. Translating it yields CASSLSGLAGGAETQYF.

The chain couples TRBV18 to TRBJ1-1; tentatively, D is TRBD1 (6 bases). CDR1 and CDR2 from the germline V gene are KGHSH and LQKENI. Trimming took 5 bases from V and 1 from J, leaving 17 bases between them. CDR3 length equals 16 residues. CDR3 nucleotide sequence: TGTGCCAGCTCATCTGACTGGGGAGGGGGGAACACTGAAGCTTTCTTT. This sequence encodes CASSSDWGGGNTEAFF.

The rearrangement uses TRBV6-6 and TRBJ1-1, with D perhaps TRBD1 (5 bases). This CDR3 spans 13 amino acids. CDR1 and CDR2 (germline): MNHNY, SVGAGI (reference sequence). The ends were cut back, 7 bases at V and 5 bases at J, with 14 bases in the middle. CDR3 sequence (DNA): TGTGCCAGCAACCGGCAGGGTGAAACTGAAGCTTTCTTT. It codes for CASNRQGETEAFF.

This chain uses TRBV4-1 with TRBJ2-2; tentatively, D is TRBD1 (7 bases). This CDR3 spans 18 amino acids. Germline V CDR1 and CDR2: MGHRA, YSYEKL. V dropped 1 base and J dropped 6 bases, with 21 bases sitting between them. This chain's CDR3 is CASSQVGRGGGGPGELFF. CDR3 nucleotides: TGCGCCAGCAGCCAAGTCGGTCGAGGGGGCGGAGGGCCCGGGGAGCTGTTTTTT.

This clone was seen only once. The V gene is TRBV28, the J gene TRBJ1-6; weak D call: TRBD1 (5 bases). Germline V gene lookup returns CDR1 MDHEN and CDR2 SYDVKM. The ends were cut back, 5 bases at V and 7 bases at J, with 15 bases in the middle. The CDR3 consists of 15 residues. The CDR3 DNA follows: TGTGCCAGCAGTACTGGGGGGTGGTCAAATTCACCCCTCCACTTT. Translating gives CASSTGGWSNSPLHF. The full variable domain, in which reference TRBV28 and TRBJ1-6 provide the parts outside the CDR3, is DVKVTQSSRYLVKRTGEKVFLECVQDMDHENMFWYRQDPGLGLRLIYFSYDVKMKEKGDIPEGYSVSREKKERFSLILESASTNQTSMYLCASSTGGWSNSPLHFGNGTRLTVT.

This chain uses TRBV5-1 with TRBJ2-1, with D hard to call. Germline CDR1 and CDR2: SGHRS and YFSETQ. This CDR3 comprises 15 residues. The ends were cut back, 2 bases at V and 4 bases at J, with 13 bases in the middle. CDR3 loop: CASSFEHRGYNEQFF. CDR3 coding DNA: TGCGCCAGCAGCTTCGAACACCGCGGTTACAATGAGCAGTTCTTC.